Following are 5 T cell receptor beta chains from one sample sequenced in a study of T cell clonotyping in hematopoietic cell transplantation. Generated by immunoSEQ multiplex PCR, the TCRdb table keeps only in-frame clones and is missing some. Of 15,000 to 20,000 clones listed, under 85% were seen once; the top ten hold 14% to 15%. The specimen was peripheral blood mononuclear cells. Receptors originate from a man in his 60s in good health. Some clones in this sample may be carry-over from other donors' samples.

The chain combines TRBV18 with TRBJ2-7; D is unclear. CDR3 length equals 13 residues. Trimming cost V 0 bases and J 6 bases, with 9 bases left between them. The germline CDR1 and CDR2 sequences are KGHSH and LQKENI. This CDR3 is CASSPPGRFEQYF. The CDR3 nucleotides are TGTGCCAGCTCACCACCCGGTAGATTCGAGCAGTACTTC.

The chain couples TRBV11-3 to TRBJ2-5, with a weak D call TRBD2 (6 bases). The germline V gene encodes CDR1 SGHNT and CDR2 YENEEA. This CDR3 is 14 amino acids long. The V end was cut by 5 bases, the J end by 0 bases, with 10 bases between. The CDR3 protein is CASSRGGNQETQYF. The CDR3 region has the DNA TGTGCCAGCAGCCGTGGGGGGAACCAAGAGACCCAGTACTTC.

The chain is built from TRBV30 and TRBJ1-2; D not resolved. The V end was cut by 1 base, the J end by 0 bases, with 6 bases between. The germline V gene encodes CDR1 GTSNPN and CDR2 SVGIG (reference sequence). This CDR3 contains 13 residues. The CDR3 sequence: CAWSETPNYGYTF. For the CDR3, the DNA is TGTGCCTGGAGTGAGACACCTAACTATGGCTACACCTTC.

In this sample, this clone turned up a few times. The CDR3 DNA sequence: TGTGCCACCAAGTCATTCGGGGGGGCGCCTGGGGGCTACACCTTC. Protein sequence: CATKSFGGAPGGYTF. The chain carries TRBV27 and TRBJ1-2; D is perhaps TRBD1 (6 bases). Trimming took off 10 bases at V and 8 bases at J, with 26 bases between the two ends. The CDR3 length is 15 residues. CDR1 is MNHEY and CDR2 is SMNVEV in the germline V gene (reference sequence).

This chain uses TRBV27 with TRBJ1-5; tentatively, D is TRBD1 (5 bases). The CDR3 has 14 amino acids. Germline V gives CDR1 MNHEY, CDR2 SMNVEV (reference sequence). The germline V and J ends were trimmed by 4 bases and 2 bases, with 9 bases remaining between them. The CDR3 DNA reads TGTGCCAGCAGTTCGACACAGGGCAATCAGCCCCAGCATTTT. It yields the protein CASSSTQGNQPQHF.